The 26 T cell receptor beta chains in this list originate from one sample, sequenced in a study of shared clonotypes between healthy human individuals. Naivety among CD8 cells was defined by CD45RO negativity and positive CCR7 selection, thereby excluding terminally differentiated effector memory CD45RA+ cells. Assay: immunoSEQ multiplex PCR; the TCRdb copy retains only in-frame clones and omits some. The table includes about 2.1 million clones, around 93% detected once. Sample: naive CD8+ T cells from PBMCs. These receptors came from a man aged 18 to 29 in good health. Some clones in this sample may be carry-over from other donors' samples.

CDR3 in amino acids: CASSSTGLALNTEAFF. CDR3 DNA sequence: TGTGCCAGCAGCTCCACAGGGTTGGCTTTGAACACTGAAGCTTTCTTT. This rearrangement joins TRBV7-9 to TRBJ1-1; a possible D gene is TRBD1 (6 bases). CDR1 SEHNR and CDR2 FQNEAQ come from the germline V gene (reference sequence). The CDR3 length is 16 residues. V dropped 4 bases and J dropped 0 bases, with 15 bases sitting between them.

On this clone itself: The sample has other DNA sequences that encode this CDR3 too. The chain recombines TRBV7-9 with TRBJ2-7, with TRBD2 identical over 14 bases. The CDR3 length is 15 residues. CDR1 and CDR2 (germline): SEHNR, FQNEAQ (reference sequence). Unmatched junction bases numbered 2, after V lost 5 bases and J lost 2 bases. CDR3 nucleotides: TGTGCCAGCAGCCCGACTAGCGGGAGGGCCTACGAGCAGTACTTC. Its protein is CASSPTSGRAYEQYF. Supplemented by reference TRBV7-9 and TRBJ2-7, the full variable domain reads DTGVSQNPRHKITKRGQNVTFRCDPISEHNRLYWYRQTLGQGPEFLTYFQNEAQLEKSRLLSDRFSAERPKGSFSTLEIQRTEQGDSAMYLCASSPTSGRAYEQYFGPGTRLTVT.

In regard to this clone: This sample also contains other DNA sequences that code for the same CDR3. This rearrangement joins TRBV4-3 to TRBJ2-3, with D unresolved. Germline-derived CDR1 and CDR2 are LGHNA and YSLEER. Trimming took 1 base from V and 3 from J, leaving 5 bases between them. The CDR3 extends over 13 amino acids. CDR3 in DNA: TGCGCCAGCAGCCAAGGACCGACAGATACGCAGTATTTT. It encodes CASSQGPTDTQYF.

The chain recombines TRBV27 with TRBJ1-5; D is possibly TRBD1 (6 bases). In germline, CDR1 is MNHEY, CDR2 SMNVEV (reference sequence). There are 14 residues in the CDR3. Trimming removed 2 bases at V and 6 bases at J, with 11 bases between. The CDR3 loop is CASSLLRGAQPQHF. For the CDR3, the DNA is TGTGCCAGCAGTTTACTTCGGGGGGCTCAGCCCCAGCATTTT.

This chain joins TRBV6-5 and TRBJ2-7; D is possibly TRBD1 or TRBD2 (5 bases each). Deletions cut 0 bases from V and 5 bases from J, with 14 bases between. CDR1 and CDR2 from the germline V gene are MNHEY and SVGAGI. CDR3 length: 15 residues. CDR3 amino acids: CASSYSLEWGNEQYF. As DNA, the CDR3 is TGTGCCAGCAGTTACTCATTGGAGTGGGGGAACGAGCAGTACTTC.

Here the CDR3 DNA reads TGTGCCAGCCAGGGCGGTCCTTTGGAGACCCAGTACTTC. Residues: CASQGGPLETQYF. The chain recombines TRBV9 with TRBJ2-5, with a possible D match to TRBD1 (5 bases). Trimming removed 7 bases at V and 5 bases at J, with 15 bases between. The CDR3 sequence is 13 residues long. Germline values: CDR1 SGDLS, CDR2 YYNGEE.

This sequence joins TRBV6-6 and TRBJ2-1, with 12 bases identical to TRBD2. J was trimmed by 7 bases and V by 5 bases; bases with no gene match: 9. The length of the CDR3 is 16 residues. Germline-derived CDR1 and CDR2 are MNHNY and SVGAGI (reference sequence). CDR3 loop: CASSAATTSGSNEQFF. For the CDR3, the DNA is TGTGCCAGCAGTGCCGCTACGACTAGCGGGAGTAATGAGCAGTTCTTC.

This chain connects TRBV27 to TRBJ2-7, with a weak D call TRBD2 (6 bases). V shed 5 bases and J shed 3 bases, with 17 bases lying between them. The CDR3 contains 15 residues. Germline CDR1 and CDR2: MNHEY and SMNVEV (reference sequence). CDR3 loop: CASSQPGLALYEQYF. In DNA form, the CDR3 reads TGTGCCAGCAGTCAACCGGGACTCGCACTCTACGAGCAGTACTTC.

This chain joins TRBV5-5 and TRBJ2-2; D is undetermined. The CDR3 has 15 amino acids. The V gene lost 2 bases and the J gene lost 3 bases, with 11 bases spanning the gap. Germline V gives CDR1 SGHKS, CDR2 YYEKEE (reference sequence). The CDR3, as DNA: TGTGCCAGCAGCTTCTCCCGGAGCGACACCGGGGAGCTGTTTTTT. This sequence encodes CASSFSRSDTGELFF.

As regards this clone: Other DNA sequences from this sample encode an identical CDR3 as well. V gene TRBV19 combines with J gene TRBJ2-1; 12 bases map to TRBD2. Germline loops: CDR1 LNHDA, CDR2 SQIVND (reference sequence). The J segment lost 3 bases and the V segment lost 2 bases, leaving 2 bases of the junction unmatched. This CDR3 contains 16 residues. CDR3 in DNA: TGTGCCAGTAGTATACTAGCGGGAGGGGTCTACAATGAGCAGTTCTTC. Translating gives CASSILAGGVYNEQFF.

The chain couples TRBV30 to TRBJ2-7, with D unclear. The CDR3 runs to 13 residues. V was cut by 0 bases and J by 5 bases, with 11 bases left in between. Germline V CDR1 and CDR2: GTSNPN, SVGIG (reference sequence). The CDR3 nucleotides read TGTGCCTGGAGTGTAGGCAAGGGCCACGAGCAGTACTTC. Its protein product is CAWSVGKGHEQYF.

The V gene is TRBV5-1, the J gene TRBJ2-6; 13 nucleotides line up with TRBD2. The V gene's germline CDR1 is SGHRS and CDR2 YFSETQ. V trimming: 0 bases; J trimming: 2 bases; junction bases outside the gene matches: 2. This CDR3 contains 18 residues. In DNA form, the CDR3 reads TGCGCCAGCAGCTTGGGTGGGACTAGCGGGACTGGGGCCAACGTCCTGACTTTC. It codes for CASSLGGTSGTGANVLTF.

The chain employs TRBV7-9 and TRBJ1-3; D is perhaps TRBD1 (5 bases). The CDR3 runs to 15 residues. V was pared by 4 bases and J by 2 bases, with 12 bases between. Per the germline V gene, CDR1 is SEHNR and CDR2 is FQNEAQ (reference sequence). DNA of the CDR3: TGTGCCAGCAGCTCCTCCGGGGGGACTGGAAACACCATATATTTT. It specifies CASSSSGGTGNTIYF.

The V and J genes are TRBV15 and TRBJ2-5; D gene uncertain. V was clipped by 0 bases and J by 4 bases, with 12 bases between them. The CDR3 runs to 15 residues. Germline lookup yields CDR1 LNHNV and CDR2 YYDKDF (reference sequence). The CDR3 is CATSRDVSETETQYF. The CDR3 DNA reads TGTGCCACCAGCAGAGATGTGAGCGAAACAGAGACCCAGTACTTC. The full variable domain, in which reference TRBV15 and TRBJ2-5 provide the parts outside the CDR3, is DAMVIQNPRYQVTQFGKPVTLSCSQTLNHNVMYWYQQKSSQAPKLLFHYYDKDFNNEADTPDNFQSRRPNTSFCFLDIRSPGLGDTAMYLCATSRDVSETETQYFGPGTRLLVL.

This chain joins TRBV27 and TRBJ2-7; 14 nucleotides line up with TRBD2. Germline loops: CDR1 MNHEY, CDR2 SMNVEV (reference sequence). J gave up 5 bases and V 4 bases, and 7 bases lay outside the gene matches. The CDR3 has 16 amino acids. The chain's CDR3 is CASSSFGTSGSHEQYF. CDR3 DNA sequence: TGTGCCAGCAGTTCTTTCGGGACTAGCGGGAGCCACGAGCAGTACTTC.

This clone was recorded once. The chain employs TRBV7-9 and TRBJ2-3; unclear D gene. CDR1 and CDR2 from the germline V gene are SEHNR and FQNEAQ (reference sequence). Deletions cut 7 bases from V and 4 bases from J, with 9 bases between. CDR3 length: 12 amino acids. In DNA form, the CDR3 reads TGTGCCAGCAACGACGGAGCAGATACGCAGTATTTT. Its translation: CASNDGADTQYF.

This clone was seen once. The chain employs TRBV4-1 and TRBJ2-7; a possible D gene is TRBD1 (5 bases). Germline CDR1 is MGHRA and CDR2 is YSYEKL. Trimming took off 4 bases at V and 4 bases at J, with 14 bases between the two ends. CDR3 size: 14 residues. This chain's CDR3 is CASSRTKIPYEQYF. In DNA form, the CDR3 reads TGCGCCAGCAGCCGGACAAAGATCCCGTACGAGCAGTACTTC.

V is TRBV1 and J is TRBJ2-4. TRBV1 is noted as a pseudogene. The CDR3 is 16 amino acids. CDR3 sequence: CTSSQEMSDAKNIQYF. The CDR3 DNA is TGCACCAGCAGCCAAGAGATGTCTGATGCCAAAAACATTCAGTACTTC.

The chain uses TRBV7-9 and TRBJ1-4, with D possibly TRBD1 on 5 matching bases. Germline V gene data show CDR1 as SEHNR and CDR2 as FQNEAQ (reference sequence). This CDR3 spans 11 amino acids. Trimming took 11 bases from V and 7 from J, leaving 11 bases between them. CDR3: CAAGGGEKLFF. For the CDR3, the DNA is TGTGCCGCGGGGGGTGGTGAAAAACTGTTTTTT.

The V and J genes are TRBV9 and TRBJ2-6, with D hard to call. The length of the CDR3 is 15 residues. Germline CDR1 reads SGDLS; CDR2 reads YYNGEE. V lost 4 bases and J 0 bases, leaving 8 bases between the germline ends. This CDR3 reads CASSPPISGANVLTF. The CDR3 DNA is TGTGCCAGCAGCCCTCCCATCTCTGGGGCCAACGTCCTGACTTTC.

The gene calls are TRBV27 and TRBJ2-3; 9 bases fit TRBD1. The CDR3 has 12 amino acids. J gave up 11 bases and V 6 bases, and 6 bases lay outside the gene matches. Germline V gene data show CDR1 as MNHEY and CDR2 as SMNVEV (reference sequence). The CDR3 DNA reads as TGTGCCAGCAGGGCCCCGGGACAGGGGCAGTATTTT. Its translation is CASRAPGQGQYF.

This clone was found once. The CDR3 DNA reads as TGTGCCGCCGCCAGCCAGACGAGCTCCTACGAGCAGTACTTC. Its protein product is CAAASQTSSYEQYF. The gene calls are TRBV6-1 and TRBJ2-7; D is undetermined. CDR1 is MNHNS and CDR2 is SASEGT in the germline V gene. The CDR3 consists of 14 residues. Trimming took off 11 bases at V and 0 bases at J, with 17 bases between the two ends.

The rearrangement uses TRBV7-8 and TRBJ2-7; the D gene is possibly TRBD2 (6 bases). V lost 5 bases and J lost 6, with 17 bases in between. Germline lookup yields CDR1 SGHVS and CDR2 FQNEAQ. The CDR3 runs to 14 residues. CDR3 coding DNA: TGTGCCAGCAGCCCCGGGACTCCATCCCGCGAGCAGTACTTC. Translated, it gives CASSPGTPSREQYF.

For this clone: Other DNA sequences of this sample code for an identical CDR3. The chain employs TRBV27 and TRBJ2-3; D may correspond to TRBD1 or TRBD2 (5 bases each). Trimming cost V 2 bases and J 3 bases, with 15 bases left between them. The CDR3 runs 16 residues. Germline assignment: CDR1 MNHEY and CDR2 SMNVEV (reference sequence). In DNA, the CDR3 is TGTGCCAGCAGTTTAAGTTCAGGGAGTGGAACAGATACGCAGTATTTT. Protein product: CASSLSSGSGTDTQYF.

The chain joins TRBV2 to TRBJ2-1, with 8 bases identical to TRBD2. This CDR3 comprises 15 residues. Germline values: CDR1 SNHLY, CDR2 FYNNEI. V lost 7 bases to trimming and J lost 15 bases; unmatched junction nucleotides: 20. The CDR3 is CASTFRREASFQPFF. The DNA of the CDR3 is TGTGCCAGCACCTTTAGGCGGGAGGCATCATTCCAGCCGTTCTTC.

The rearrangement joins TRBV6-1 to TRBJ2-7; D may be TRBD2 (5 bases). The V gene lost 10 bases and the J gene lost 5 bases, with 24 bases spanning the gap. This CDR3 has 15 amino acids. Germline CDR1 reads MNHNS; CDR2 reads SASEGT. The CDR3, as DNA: TGTGCCACCGGTCCCTCGAGAACGGCGGGCCACGAGCAGTACTTC. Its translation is CATGPSRTAGHEQYF.